These T cell receptor beta chains were read from a single sample in a study of blood T cells in healthy people across ages. A single record per CDR3 protein comes from TCRdb applying MiXCR to the 5' RACE reads. The table has 700,000 to 900,000 distinct CDR3 sequences, 25% to 30% seen once. This sample was shared with a second study, whose subject was T cells of mothers and their children.

What was sequenced was blood. The origin of the receptors is a boy aged 5-17 years in good health. The CDR3 runs from the conserved cysteine through the conserved F or W. Each record gives: V gene, J gene, D gene, clone size, CDR3 protein, CDR3 DNA. A D gene is named only where the DNA matches it firmly. The size entry is marked missing in some rows and otherwise reads once, few, many or a size class.

V: TRBV5-6; J: TRBJ2-7; D: NA; size: few; CDR3: CASSQGHFSYEQYF; DNA: TGTGCCAGCAGCCAGGGACATTTCTCCTACGAGCAGTACTTC
V: TRBV20-1; J: TRBJ2-3; D: NA; size: NA; CDR3: CSAGPSTDTQYF; DNA: TGCAGTGCTGGCCCTAGCACAGATACGCAGTATTTT
V: TRBV28; J: TRBJ2-7; D: NA; size: few; CDR3: CASSPRGSLSYEQYF; DNA: TGTGCCAGCAGTCCCCGGGGGTCCCTCTCCTACGAGCAGTACTTC
V: TRBV7-9; J: TRBJ1-4; D: NA; size: few; CDR3: CASSPTGLRATNEKLFF; DNA: TGTGCCAGCAGCCCCACGGGCTTGAGGGCAACTAATGAAAAACTGTTTTTT
V: TRBV5-6; J: TRBJ2-4; D: NA; size: few; CDR3: CASSGLENIQYF; DNA: TGTGCCAGCAGCGGGCTGGAAAACATTCAGTACTTC
V: TRBV12-3/TRBV12-4; J: TRBJ2-7; D: TRBD1; size: NA; CDR3: CASSFRQGAQNEQYF; DNA: TGTGCCAGCAGTTTTAGGCAGGGGGCGCAAAACGAGCAGTACTTC
V: TRBV20-1; J: TRBJ2-7; D: NA; size: NA; CDR3: CSAKVLNYEQYF; DNA: TGCAGTGCTAAGGTTTTGAACTACGAGCAGTACTTC
V: TRBV6-6; J: TRBJ1-1; D: NA; size: NA; CDR3: CASSTDTYSTEAFF; DNA: TGTGCCAGCAGCACGGACACTTACAGCACTGAAGCTTTCTTT
V: TRBV7-2; J: TRBJ2-3; D: NA; size: NA; CDR3: CASSLDYQSTDTQYF; DNA: TGTGCCAGCAGCTTAGATTACCAATCCACAGATACGCAGTATTTT
V: TRBV9; J: TRBJ2-5; D: NA; size: few; CDR3: CASSVAGVHGETQYF; DNA: TGTGCCAGCAGCGTAGCTGGGGTTCACGGGGAGACCCAGTACTTC
V: TRBV12-3/TRBV12-4; J: TRBJ1-2; D: NA; size: NA; CDR3: CATGARGGEHYGYTF; DNA: TGTGCCACCGGGGCCCGGGGAGGGGAGCACTATGGCTACACCTTC
V: TRBV11-2; J: TRBJ2-7; D: NA; size: few; CDR3: CASSAEIGYEQYF; DNA: TGTGCCAGCAGCGCCGAGATAGGCTACGAGCAGTACTTC
V: TRBV5-1; J: TRBJ1-1; D: NA; size: many; CDR3: CASSFTGSTEAFF; DNA: TGTGCCAGCAGCTTTACGGGGAGCACTGAAGCTTTCTTT
V: TRBV29-1; J: TRBJ1-4; D: NA; size: NA; CDR3: CSARGTTNEKLFF; DNA: TGCAGCGCCCGGGGGACAACTAATGAAAAACTGTTTTTT
V: TRBV2; J: TRBJ2-1; D: NA; size: NA; CDR3: CASADAKHYNEQFF; DNA: TGTGCCAGCGCGGACGCTAAGCACTACAATGAGCAGTTCTTC
V: TRBV7-9; J: TRBJ2-2; D: NA; size: NA; CDR3: CASSMLATWTGELFF; DNA: TGTGCCAGCAGCATGCTAGCTACGTGGACCGGGGAGCTGTTTTTT
V: TRBV6-5; J: TRBJ1-2; D: NA; size: NA; CDR3: CASSYGAGRSLRVSGYTF; DNA: TGTGCCAGCAGTTACGGGGCAGGGCGCTCTTTGCGTGTCAGTGGCTACACCTTC
V: TRBV7-9; J: TRBJ1-2; D: TRBD1; size: NA; CDR3: CASSPRQGRHYGYTF; DNA: TGTGCCAGCAGCCCAAGACAGGGACGGCACTATGGCTACACCTTC
V: TRBV20-1; J: TRBJ2-1; D: TRBD2; size: NA; CDR3: CSATRTSGGLSSYNEQFF; DNA: TGCAGTGCTACCCGGACTAGCGGGGGCTTGAGCTCCTACAATGAGCAGTTCTTC
V: TRBV5-1; J: TRBJ1-1; D: TRBD1; size: NA; CDR3: CASSLGQGRSTEAFF; DNA: TGCGCCAGCAGCTTGGGACAGGGACGAAGCACTGAAGCTTTCTTT
V: TRBV4-1; J: TRBJ2-5; D: NA; size: NA; CDR3: CASSRLGRETQYF; DNA: TGCGCCAGCAGCCGATTAGGGCGGGAGACCCAGTACTTC
V: TRBV2; J: TRBJ2-6; D: NA; size: NA; CDR3: CASSERRGGANVLTF; DNA: TGTGCCAGCAGTGAAAGGCGTGGTGGGGCCAACGTCCTGACTTTC
V: TRBV11-2; J: TRBJ2-7; D: NA; size: NA; CDR3: CASSLVWGGSTFSYEQYF; DNA: TGTGCCAGCAGCTTAGTATGGGGGGGCAGCACTTTCTCCTACGAGCAGTACTTC
V: TRBV28; J: TRBJ2-5; D: TRBD2; size: NA; CDR3: CASILTSGVETQYF; DNA: TGTGCCAGCATTCTGACTAGCGGGGTGGAGACCCAGTACTTC
V: TRBV18; J: TRBJ2-5; D: TRBD1; size: NA; CDR3: CASSPQRTGGETQYF; DNA: TGTGCCAGCTCACCTCAAAGGACAGGGGGAGAGACCCAGTACTTC
V: TRBV29-1; J: TRBJ1-4; D: TRBD1; size: NA; CDR3: CSVAGTGGEKLFF; DNA: TGCAGCGTTGCGGGGACAGGGGGAGAAAAACTGTTTTTT
V: TRBV5-1; J: TRBJ2-5; D: TRBD2; size: few; CDR3: CASSPGGAGGYQETQYF; DNA: TGCGCCAGCAGCCCTGGTGGTGCGGGGGGCTATCAAGAGACCCAGTACTTC
V: TRBV20-1; J: TRBJ2-7; D: NA; size: NA; CDR3: CSALTSGDFYEQYF; DNA: TGCAGTGCCCTAACTTCAGGGGATTTTTACGAGCAGTACTTC
V: TRBV7-3; J: TRBJ1-5; D: TRBD1; size: NA; CDR3: CASSLTAGQGQPQHF; DNA: TGTGCCAGCAGCTTAACAGCGGGACAGGGTCAGCCCCAGCATTTT
V: TRBV5-5; J: TRBJ2-1; D: NA; size: few; CDR3: CASSLVSLNEQFF; DNA: TGTGCCAGCAGCTTGGTATCCCTGAATGAGCAGTTCTTC
V: TRBV9; J: TRBJ2-1; D: TRBD2; size: NA; CDR3: CASSVAPRIAGAPYNEQFF; DNA: TGTGCCAGCAGCGTAGCTCCCCGAATAGCGGGGGCCCCATACAATGAGCAGTTCTTC
V: TRBV9; J: TRBJ1-4; D: NA; size: NA; CDR3: CASSVGSGAASEKLFF; DNA: TGTGCCAGCAGCGTAGGGTCGGGGGCGGCGAGCGAAAAACTGTTTTTT
V: TRBV20-1; J: TRBJ2-1; D: TRBD2; size: few; CDR3: CSASSPGGGSYNEQFF; DNA: TGCAGTGCTAGTAGCCCCGGCGGGGGTAGCTACAATGAGCAGTTCTTC